This entry describes one TCR beta chain. Its specificity is not known. All of the isolated RNA was reverse transcribed, so expressed TCRB transcripts were sequenced. The data were produced by immunoSEQ multiplex PCR, yet TCRdb's version contains in-frame clones alone and is incomplete. The data show 250,000 to 300,000 clones, roughly an eighth seen once. The sample belongs to a study of beta chain features in type 1 diabetes. Sorting of CD4+ naive, central memory, regulatory and stem cell-like memory cells was performed via CD45RO/CCR7/CD25/CD127/CD95/CD27. Purity (above 95%) was reached by all sorted populations. Regarding the study as a whole: Shorter templates might be favored by PCR, equally in patients and controls. Type 1 diabetes patients had TCRB CDR3s that were shorter (moderately but significantly so) in all four CD4+ subsets.

Germline V CDR1 and CDR2: MNHNY, SVGAGI (reference sequence). V shed 4 bases, J shed 0 bases, and the junction held 2 bases outside the gene matches. CDR3 length equals 15 residues. This receptor was taken from a man aged 30 to 39 with type 1 diabetes. The chain carries TRBV6-6 and TRBJ1-3, with 8 positions matching TRBD1. Sequencing was carried out using naive CD4+ T cells from blood. CDR3 sequence: CASSSTGVSGNTIYF. The DNA of the CDR3 is TGTGCCAGCAGTTCGACAGGGGTCTCTGGAAACACCATATATTTT.